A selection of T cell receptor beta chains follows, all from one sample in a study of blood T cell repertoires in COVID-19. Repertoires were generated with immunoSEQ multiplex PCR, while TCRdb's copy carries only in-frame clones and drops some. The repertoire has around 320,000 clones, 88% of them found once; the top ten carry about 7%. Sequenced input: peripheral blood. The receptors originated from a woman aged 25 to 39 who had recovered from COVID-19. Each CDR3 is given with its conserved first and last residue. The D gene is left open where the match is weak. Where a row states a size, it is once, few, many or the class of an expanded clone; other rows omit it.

CDR3: CASSLAAGTTNEKLFF; DNA: TGTGCCAGCAGCTTAGCGGCCGGGACAACTAATGAAAAACTGTTTTTT; J: TRBJ1-4; D: -; V: TRBV7-8; size: -
CDR3: CASSLRVSDTQYF; DNA: TGTGCCAGCAGCTTACGGGTATCGGATACGCAGTATTTT; J: TRBJ2-3; D: -; V: TRBV11-1; size: -
CDR3: CASSGLVTGELFF; DNA: TGTGCCAGCAGCGGTTTAGTGACCGGGGAGCTGTTTTTT; J: TRBJ2-2; D: -; V: TRBV7-2; size: -
CDR3: CASSRRQGIGEQYF; DNA: TGTGCCAGCAGCCGCCGACAGGGTATTGGCGAGCAGTACTTC; J: TRBJ2-7; D: TRBD1; V: TRBV7-8; size: -
CDR3: CASSTPGGVLQYF; DNA: TGTGCCAGCAGCACCCCCGGGGGGGTTCTTCAGTACTTC; J: TRBJ2-7; D: TRBD2; V: TRBV5-6; size: -
CDR3: CASSITPVSYGYTF; DNA: TGTGCCAGTAGTATTACCCCGGTGAGCTATGGCTACACCTTC; J: TRBJ1-2; D: -; V: TRBV19; size: once
CDR3: CASATGSNSPLHF; DNA: TGCGCCAGCGCCACAGGGTCTAATTCACCCCTCCACTTT; J: TRBJ1-6; D: -; V: TRBV5-1; size: -
CDR3: CASSPGLRSGSEKLFF; DNA: TGTGCCAGCTCACCAGGGCTCCGTTCTGGGAGTGAAAAACTGTTTTTT; J: TRBJ1-4; D: -; V: TRBV18; size: -
CDR3: CASSVQKSPTYEQYF; DNA: TGTGCCAGCAGTGTACAGAAAAGCCCCACCTACGAGCAGTACTTC; J: TRBJ2-7; D: -; V: TRBV2; size: -
CDR3: CASSYSMGQHNSPLHF; DNA: TGTGCCAGCAGTTACTCGATGGGACAGCATAATTCACCCCTCCACTTT; J: TRBJ1-6; D: TRBD1; V: TRBV6-6; size: -